This entry lists 6 T cell receptor beta chains sequenced from one sample in a study of cytomegalovirus exposure and HLA in healthy donors. Primers for the PCR totalled 60 Vbeta and 13 Jbeta. Generated by immunoSEQ multiplex PCR, the TCRdb table keeps only in-frame clones and is missing some. This repertoire shows around 130,000 clones, 70% to 85% found once; its top ten account for over 1%. Sequencing was done on a sample of PBMCs. Receptors were obtained from a boy younger than 18 in good health and CMV-seronegative.

V usage is TRBV6-6 and J usage is TRBJ1-1, with 8 bases matching TRBD1. V shed 10 bases and J 8 bases; nucleotides not matched to a gene: 6. This CDR3 is built from 11 residues. Germline CDR1 MNHNY, CDR2 SVGAGI (reference sequence). DNA of the CDR3: TGTGCCATAAACACAGGGGGAGAAGCTTTCTTT. This encodes CAINTGGEAFF.

The chain recombines TRBV13 with TRBJ2-7; 10 bases are a match to TRBD2. Per germline, CDR1 PRHDT and CDR2 FYEKMQ (reference sequence). This CDR3 has 15 amino acids. Trimming at V came to 4 bases and at J to 4 bases, leaving 7 bases not matched to a gene. CDR3: CASSYEREGRYEQYF. Written as DNA, the CDR3 is TGTGCCAGCAGCTACGAGCGGGAGGGCCGATACGAGCAGTACTTC.

The rearrangement joins TRBV7-2 to TRBJ2-1; 12 bases agree with TRBD2. With V trimmed by 7 bases and J by 6 bases, 7 bases remained unmatched. From germline, CDR1 is SGHTA and CDR2 FQGNSA. CDR3 length equals 15 residues. The CDR3: CASNPGLAGSNEQFF. The CDR3 DNA follows: TGTGCCAGCAACCCAGGACTAGCGGGATCCAATGAGCAGTTCTTC.

The chain links TRBV6-4 to TRBJ2-3; the match to TRBD2 covers 10 bases. Trimming cost V 4 bases and J 4 bases; bases outside gene matches: 2. CDR3 size: 14 residues. Germline CDR1 and CDR2: MRHNA and SNTAGT. Here the CDR3 reads CASSGLAGADTQYF. The CDR3 coding sequence is TGTGCCAGCAGTGGTCTAGCGGGAGCAGATACGCAGTATTTT.

The V and J genes are TRBV10-3 and TRBJ1-1, with 7 positions matching TRBD1. This CDR3 has 14 residues. Germline CDR1 ENHRY, CDR2 SYGVKD. Trimming at V came to 5 bases and at J to 6 bases, leaving 9 bases not matched to a gene. CDR3 region: CAISPGQEKAEAFF. Here the CDR3 DNA reads TGTGCCATCAGTCCCGGACAGGAAAAGGCTGAAGCTTTCTTT.

The CDR3 protein is CASTTDGGTEAFF. For the CDR3, the DNA is TGTGCCAGCACTACCGACGGAGGCACTGAAGCTTTCTTT. The chain uses TRBV6-5 and TRBJ1-1, with unresolved D. The CDR3 runs to 13 residues. Between the trimmed V and J ends, which lost 7 bases and 4 bases, there was a span of 13 bases. Germline CDR1 MNHEY, CDR2 SVGAGI.